This is a list of T cell receptor beta chains from one sample in a study of cytomegalovirus exposure and HLA in healthy donors. The data were produced by immunoSEQ multiplex PCR, yet TCRdb's version contains in-frame clones alone and is incomplete. The sample has about 65,000 clones, around 80% seen once. Sequencing was performed on PBMCs. The source is a woman aged 30 to 39 in good health and CMV-seronegative. The CDR3 runs from the conserved cysteine through the conserved F or W. The D gene is left open where the match is weak. Clone size is given for some rows only: seen once, a few or many times, or a class if the clone is expanded.

- TRBJ1-5 TRBV30 TRBD1 CAWSPASYRGPWDQPQHF TGTGCCTGGAGTCCAGCATCATACAGGGGGCCGTGGGATCAGCCCCAGCATTTT
- TRBJ1-5 TRBV2 TRBD1 CASRGSDRGYNQPQHF TGTGCCAGCAGAGGCTCGGACAGGGGCTACAATCAGCCCCAGCATTTT
- TRBJ1-2 TRBV30 - CAWSLYLGREGYTF TGTGCCTGGAGTCTTTACCTGGGGCGGGAGGGCTACACCTTC
- TRBJ1-2 TRBV30 - CACVLNYGYTF TGTGCCTGCGTTCTTAACTATGGCTACACCTTC
- TRBJ1-1 TRBV9 - CASSVSAGVGTEAFF TGTGCCAGCAGCGTTTCAGCAGGGGTGGGGACTGAAGCTTTCTTT
- TRBJ1-1 TRBV18 - CASSPPDRERAFF TGTGCCAGCTCACCACCGGATAGGGAGAGAGCTTTCTTT
- TRBJ2-3 TRBV6-5 TRBD2 CASSEGLAEDTQYF TGTGCCAGCAGTGAAGGACTAGCTGAAGATACGCAGTATTTT
- TRBJ1-2 TRBV10-3 TRBD1 CAISESGQGLYGYTF TGTGCCATCAGTGAGTCAGGACAGGGCCTCTATGGCTACACCTTC
- TRBJ1-4 TRBV30 TRBD1 CAWLVTGEDEKLFF TGTGCCTGGTTAGTTACAGGGGAGGATGAAAAACTGTTTTTT
- TRBJ2-1 TRBV4-3 TRBD1 CASSQPGQGLIEQFF TGCGCCAGCAGCCAGCCGGGACAGGGCCTCATTGAGCAGTTCTTC
- TRBJ1-2 TRBV18 TRBD1 CASSPTGGGGYTF TGTGCCAGCTCACCAACAGGGGGAGGCGGCTACACCTTC
- TRBJ2-1 TRBV25-1 TRBD2 CASSRTSANNEQFF TGTGCCAGCAGCAGGACTAGCGCAAACAATGAGCAGTTCTTC
- TRBJ1-1 TRBV9 - CASSVVRGPNTEAFF TGTGCCAGCAGCGTAGTTAGAGGGCCGAACACTGAAGCTTTCTTT
- TRBJ1-1 TRBV6-6 - CASRSGNRNTEAFF TGTGCCAGCAGGTCGGGGAACCGGAACACTGAAGCTTTCTTT
- TRBJ2-5 TRBV27 - CASSLSGAETQYF TGTGCCAGCAGCCTCTCAGGGGCAGAGACCCAGTACTTC
- TRBJ2-7 TRBV29-1 - CSVSADFWGDEQYF TGCAGCGTTTCTGCGGATTTTTGGGGCGACGAGCAGTACTTC
- TRBJ1-1 TRBV5-1 - CASSPNAGTNTEAFF TGCGCCAGCAGCCCCAATGCCGGGACAAACACTGAAGCTTTCTTT
- TRBJ1-1 TRBV2 - CASNLDSNTEAFF TGTGCCAGCAACCTGGACAGCAACACTGAAGCTTTCTTT
once TRBJ1-5 TRBV30 - CAWSGQGNQPQHF TGTGCCTGGAGTGGGCAGGGGAATCAGCCCCAGCATTTT
- TRBJ1-1 TRBV6-1 - CASSEHRVNTEAFF TGTGCCAGCAGTGAACACAGGGTGAACACTGAAGCTTTCTTT
- TRBJ2-7 TRBV7-7 - CASSFRLSYEQYF TGTGCTAGCAGCTTTCGCCTATCCTACGAGCAGTACTTC
once TRBJ2-1 TRBV6-5 TRBD1 CASSFGGQGAPEQFF TGTGCCAGCAGTTTTGGGGGACAGGGGGCACCTGAGCAGTTCTTC
- TRBJ1-2 TRBV5-6 - CASSLGGANYGYTF TGTGCCAGCAGCTTGGGTGGAGCTAACTATGGCTACACCTTC
- TRBJ1-3 TRBV30 TRBD1 CACLFTGAGNTIYF TGTGCCTGCCTCTTCACAGGGGCTGGAAACACCATATATTTT
few TRBJ1-2 TRBV7-9 TRBD1 CASRDRGQVYGYTF TGTGCCAGCAGAGACAGGGGGCAGGTCTATGGCTACACCTTC
- TRBJ1-4 TRBV29-1 TRBD1 CSVYTGATNEKLFF TGCAGCGTCTACACAGGGGCAACTAATGAAAAACTGTTTTTT
- TRBJ1-6 TRBV7-9 - CASSFRSVSYNSPLHF TGTGCCAGCAGCTTTAGATCGGTCTCCTATAATTCACCCCTCCACTTT
- TRBJ2-1 TRBV7-6 - CASSGGLYNEQFF TGTGCCAGCTCCGGAGGCCTATACAATGAGCAGTTCTTC
- TRBJ1-1 TRBV5-4 - CASSFSQGGTEAFF TGTGCCAGCAGCTTTAGTCAGGGAGGCACTGAAGCTTTCTTT
- TRBJ2-1 TRBV6-1 - CASSNRPYNEQFF TGTGCCAGCAGCAACAGACCTTACAATGAGCAGTTCTTC